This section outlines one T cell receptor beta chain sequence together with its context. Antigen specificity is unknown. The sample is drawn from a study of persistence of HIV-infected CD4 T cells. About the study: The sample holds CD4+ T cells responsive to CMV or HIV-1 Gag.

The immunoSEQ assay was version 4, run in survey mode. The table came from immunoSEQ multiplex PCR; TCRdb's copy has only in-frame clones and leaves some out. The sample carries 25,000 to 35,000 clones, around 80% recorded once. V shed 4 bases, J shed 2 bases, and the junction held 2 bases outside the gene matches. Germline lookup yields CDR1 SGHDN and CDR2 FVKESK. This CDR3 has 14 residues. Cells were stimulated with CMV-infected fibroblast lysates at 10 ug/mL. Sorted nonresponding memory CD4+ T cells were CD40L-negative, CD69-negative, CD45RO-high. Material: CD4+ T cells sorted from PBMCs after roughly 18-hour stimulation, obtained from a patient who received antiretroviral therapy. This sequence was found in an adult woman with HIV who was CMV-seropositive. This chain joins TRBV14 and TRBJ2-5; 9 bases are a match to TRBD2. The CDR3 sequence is CASSLTSGQETQYF. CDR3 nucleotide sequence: TGTGCCAGCAGCCTGACTAGCGGACAAGAGACCCAGTACTTC.